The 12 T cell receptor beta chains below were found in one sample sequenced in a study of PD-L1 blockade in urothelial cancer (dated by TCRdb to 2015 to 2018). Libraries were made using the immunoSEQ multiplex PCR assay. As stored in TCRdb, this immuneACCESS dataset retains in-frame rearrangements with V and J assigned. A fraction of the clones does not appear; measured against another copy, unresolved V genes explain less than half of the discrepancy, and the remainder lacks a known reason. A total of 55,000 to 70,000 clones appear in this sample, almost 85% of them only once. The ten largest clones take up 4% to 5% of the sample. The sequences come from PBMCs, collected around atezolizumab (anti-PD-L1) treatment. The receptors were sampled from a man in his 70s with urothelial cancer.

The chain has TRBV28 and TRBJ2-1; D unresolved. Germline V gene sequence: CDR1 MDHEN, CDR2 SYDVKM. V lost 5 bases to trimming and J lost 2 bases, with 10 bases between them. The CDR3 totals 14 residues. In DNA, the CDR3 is TGTGCCAGCAGTGGGTTTCGGGCCTACAATGAGCAGTTCTTC. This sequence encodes CASSGFRAYNEQFF.

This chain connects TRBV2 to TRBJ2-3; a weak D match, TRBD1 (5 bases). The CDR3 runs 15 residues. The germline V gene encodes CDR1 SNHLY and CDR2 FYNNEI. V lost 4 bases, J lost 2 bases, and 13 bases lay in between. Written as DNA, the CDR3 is TGTGCCAGCAGTGCCGGCCCTGGGGCCACAGATACGCAGTATTTT. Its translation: CASSAGPGATDTQYF.

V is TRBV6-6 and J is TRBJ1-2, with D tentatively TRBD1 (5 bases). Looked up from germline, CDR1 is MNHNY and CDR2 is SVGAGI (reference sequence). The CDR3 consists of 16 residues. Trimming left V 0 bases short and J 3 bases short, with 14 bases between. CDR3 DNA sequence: TGTGCCAGCAGTTACTCTATCGGCAGGGTGGACTATGGCTACACCTTC. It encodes CASSYSIGRVDYGYTF.

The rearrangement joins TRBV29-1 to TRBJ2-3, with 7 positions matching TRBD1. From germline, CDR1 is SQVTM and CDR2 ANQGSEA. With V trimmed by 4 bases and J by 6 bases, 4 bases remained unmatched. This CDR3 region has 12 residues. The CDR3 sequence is CSVAGQTDTQYF. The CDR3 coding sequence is TGCAGCGTTGCGGGACAGACCGATACGCAGTATTTT.

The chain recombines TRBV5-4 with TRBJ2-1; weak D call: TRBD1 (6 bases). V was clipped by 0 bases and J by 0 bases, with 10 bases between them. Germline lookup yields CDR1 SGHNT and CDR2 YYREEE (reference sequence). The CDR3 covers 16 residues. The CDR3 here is CASSLGGQSSYNEQFF. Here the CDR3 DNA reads TGTGCCAGCAGCTTGGGGGGGCAGAGCTCCTACAATGAGCAGTTCTTC.

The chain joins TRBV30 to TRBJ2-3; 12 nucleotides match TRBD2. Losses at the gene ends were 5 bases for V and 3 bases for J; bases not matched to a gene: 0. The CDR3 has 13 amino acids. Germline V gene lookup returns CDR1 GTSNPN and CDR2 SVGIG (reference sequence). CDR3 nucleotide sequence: TGTGCCTGGGGACTAGCGGGGACAGATACGCAGTATTTT. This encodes CAWGLAGTDTQYF. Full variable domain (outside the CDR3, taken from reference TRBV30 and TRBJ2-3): SQTIHQWPATLVQPVGSPLSLECTVEGTSNPNLYWYRQAAGRGLQLLFYSVGIGQISSEVPQNLSASRPQDRQFILSSKKLLLSDSGFYLCAWGLAGTDTQYFGPGTRLTVL.

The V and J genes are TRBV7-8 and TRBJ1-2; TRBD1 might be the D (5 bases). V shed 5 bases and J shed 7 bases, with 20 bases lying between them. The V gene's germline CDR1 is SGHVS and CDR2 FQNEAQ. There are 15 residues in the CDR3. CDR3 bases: TGTGCCAGCAGCCCCTCGCACGGGAGAGGGGTTGGCTACACCTTC. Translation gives CASSPSHGRGVGYTF.

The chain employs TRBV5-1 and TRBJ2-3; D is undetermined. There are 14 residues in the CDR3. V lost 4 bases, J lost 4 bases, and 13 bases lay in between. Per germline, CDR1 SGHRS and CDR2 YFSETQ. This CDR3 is CASSGGSSADTQYF. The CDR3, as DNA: TGCGCCAGCAGCGGCGGCTCTTCGGCAGATACGCAGTATTTT. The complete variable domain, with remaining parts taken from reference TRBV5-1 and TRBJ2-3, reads KAGVTQTPRYLIKTRGQQVTLSCSPISGHRSVSWYQQTPGQGLQFLFEYFSETQRNKGNFPGRFSGRQFSNSRSEMNVSTLELGDSALYLCASSGGSSADTQYFGPGTRLTVL.

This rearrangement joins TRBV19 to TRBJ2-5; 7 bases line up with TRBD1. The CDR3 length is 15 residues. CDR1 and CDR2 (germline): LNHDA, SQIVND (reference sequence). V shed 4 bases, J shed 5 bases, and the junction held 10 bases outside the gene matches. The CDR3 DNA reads TGTGCCAGTAGTACCTCTGAGGGGGCCAGGGAGACCCAGTACTTC. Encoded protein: CASSTSEGARETQYF.

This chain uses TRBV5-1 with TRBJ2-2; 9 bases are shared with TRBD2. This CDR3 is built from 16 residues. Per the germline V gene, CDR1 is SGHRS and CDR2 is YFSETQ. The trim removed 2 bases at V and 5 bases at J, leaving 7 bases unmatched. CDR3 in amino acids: CASSFVASGNTGELFF. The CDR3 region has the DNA TGCGCCAGCAGCTTTGTGGCTAGCGGGAATACCGGGGAGCTGTTTTTT.

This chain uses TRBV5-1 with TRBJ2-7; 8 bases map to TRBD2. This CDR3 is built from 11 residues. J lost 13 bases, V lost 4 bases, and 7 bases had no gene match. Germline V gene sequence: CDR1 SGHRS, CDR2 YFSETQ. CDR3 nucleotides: TGCGCCAGCAGCGCCAGCGGGAGCACATACTTC. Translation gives CASSASGSTYF.

The CDR3 bases are TGTGCCAGCAGTTACAGACACGGGGGAGAGCAGTACTTC. Protein product: CASSYRHGGEQYF. The chain is built from TRBV6-5 and TRBJ2-7, with D maybe TRBD2 (6 bases). Trimming pared 2 bases from V and 7 bases from J, leaving 12 bases between. CDR3 length equals 13 residues. CDR1 and CDR2 from the germline V gene are MNHEY and SVGAGI.